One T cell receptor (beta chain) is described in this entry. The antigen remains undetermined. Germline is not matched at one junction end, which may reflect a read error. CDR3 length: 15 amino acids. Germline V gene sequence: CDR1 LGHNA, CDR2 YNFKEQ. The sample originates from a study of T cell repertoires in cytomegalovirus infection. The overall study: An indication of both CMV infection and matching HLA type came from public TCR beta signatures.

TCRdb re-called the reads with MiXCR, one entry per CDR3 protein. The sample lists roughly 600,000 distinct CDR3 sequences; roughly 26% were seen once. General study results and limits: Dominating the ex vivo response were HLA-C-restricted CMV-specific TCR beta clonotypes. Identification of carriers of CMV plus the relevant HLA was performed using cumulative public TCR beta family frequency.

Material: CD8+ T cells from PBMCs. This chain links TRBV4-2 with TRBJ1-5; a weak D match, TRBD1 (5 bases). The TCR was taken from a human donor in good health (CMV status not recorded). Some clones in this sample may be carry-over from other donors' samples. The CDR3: CANSLTVGSNQPQHF. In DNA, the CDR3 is TGTGCCAACAGCCTGACAGTAGGGAGCAATCAGCCCCAGCATTTT.